The 3 T cell receptor beta chains below come from one sample, sequenced in a study of PD-L1 blockade in urothelial cancer. Repertoires were generated with immunoSEQ multiplex PCR, while TCRdb's copy carries only in-frame clones and drops some. Here the sample spans tens of thousands of clones, 84% being singletons. This sample's time point: pretreatment peripheral blood. The sequencing used PBMCs, collected around atezolizumab (anti-PD-L1) treatment. The receptor set was obtained from a woman in her seventies with urothelial cancer.

The chain couples TRBV6-5 to TRBJ1-2, with a tentative D call TRBD1 (6 bases). Germline V CDR1 and CDR2: MNHEY, SVGAGI. Trimming removed 7 bases at V and 6 bases at J, with 21 bases between. This CDR3 contains 15 residues. CDR3 bases: TGTGCCAGCACCCAACAATATACAGGGAATCATGGCTACACCTTC. It yields the protein CASTQQYTGNHGYTF.

This clone was seen once. The CDR3 DNA reads as TGCGCCAGCAGCTTCCCGGGACAGGGCTACAATGAGCAGTTCTTC. Translated: CASSFPGQGYNEQFF. This chain connects TRBV5-1 to TRBJ2-1, with 9 nucleotides matching TRBD1. This CDR3 is built from 15 residues. V gave up 2 bases and J gave up 3 bases; unmatched junction bases: 3. CDR1 and CDR2 from the germline V gene are SGHRS and YFSETQ.

This clone has just one count. The genes are TRBV2 and TRBJ1-2, with D possibly being TRBD1 (5 bases). Germline loops: CDR1 SNHLY, CDR2 FYNNEI. The CDR3 runs to 11 residues. V lost 9 bases to trimming and J lost 6 bases, with 11 bases between them. The CDR3 DNA is TGTGCCAGATCCCTCAGGGATGGCTACACCTTC. Translated: CARSLRDGYTF.